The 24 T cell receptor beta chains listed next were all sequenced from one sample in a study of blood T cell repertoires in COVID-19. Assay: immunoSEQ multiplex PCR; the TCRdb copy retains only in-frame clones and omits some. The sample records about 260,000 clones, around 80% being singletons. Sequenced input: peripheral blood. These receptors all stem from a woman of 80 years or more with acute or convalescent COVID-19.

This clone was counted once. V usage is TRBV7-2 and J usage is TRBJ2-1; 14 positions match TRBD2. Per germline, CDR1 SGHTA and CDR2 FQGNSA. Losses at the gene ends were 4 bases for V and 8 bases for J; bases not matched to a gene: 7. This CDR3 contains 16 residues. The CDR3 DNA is TGTGCCAGCAGCTCGACCGGGACTAGCGGGAGAGATGAGCAGTTCTTC. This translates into CASSSTGTSGRDEQFF.

CDR3 sequence reads: CASSLSQSSYEQYF. The DNA for the CDR3 is TGTGCCAGCAGCTTGTCACAGAGCTCCTACGAGCAGTACTTC. This chain connects TRBV5-4 to TRBJ2-7; D is unresolved. Germline V gene lookup returns CDR1 SGHNT and CDR2 YYREEE (reference sequence). Deletions cut 1 base from V and 0 bases from J, with 8 bases between. The CDR3 spans 14 residues.

The CDR3 DNA follows: TGCGCCAGCAGCCGGCTGGACACCAACACCGGCGAGCAGTACTTC. It codes for CASSRLDTNTGEQYF. The rearrangement links TRBV5-1 to TRBJ2-7; D might be TRBD1 (5 bases). Trimming left V 4 bases short and J 6 bases short, with 20 bases between. Germline loops: CDR1 SGHRS, CDR2 YFSETQ. The CDR3 runs 15 residues.

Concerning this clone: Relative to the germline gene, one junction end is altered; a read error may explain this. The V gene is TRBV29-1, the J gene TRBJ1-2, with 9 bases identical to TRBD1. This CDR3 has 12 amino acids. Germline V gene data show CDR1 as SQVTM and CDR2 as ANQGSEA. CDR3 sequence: CSAGQGNSGYTF. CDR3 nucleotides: TGCAGCGCGGGACAGGGAAACTCTGGCTACACCTTC.

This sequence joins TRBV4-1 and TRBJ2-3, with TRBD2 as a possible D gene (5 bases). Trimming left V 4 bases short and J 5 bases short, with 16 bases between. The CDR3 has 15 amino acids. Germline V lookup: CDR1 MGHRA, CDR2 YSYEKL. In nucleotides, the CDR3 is TGCGCCAGCAGCCCCCGGGAAGGGAATCAAGATACGCAGTATTTT. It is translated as CASSPREGNQDTQYF.

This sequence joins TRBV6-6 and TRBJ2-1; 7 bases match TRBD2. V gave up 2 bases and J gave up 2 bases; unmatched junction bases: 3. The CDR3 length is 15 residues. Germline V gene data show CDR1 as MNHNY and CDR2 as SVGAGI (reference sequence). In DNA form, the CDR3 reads TGTGCCAGCAGTTACGGCGGGGGACCCTACAATGAGCAGTTCTTC. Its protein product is CASSYGGGPYNEQFF.

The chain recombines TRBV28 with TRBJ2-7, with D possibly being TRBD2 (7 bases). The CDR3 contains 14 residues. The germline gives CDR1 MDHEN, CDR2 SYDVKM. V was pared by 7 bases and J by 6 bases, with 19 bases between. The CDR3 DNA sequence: TGTGCCAGCACCAAGGGGGGGGAGAAAGGCGAGCAGTACTTC. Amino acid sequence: CASTKGGEKGEQYF.

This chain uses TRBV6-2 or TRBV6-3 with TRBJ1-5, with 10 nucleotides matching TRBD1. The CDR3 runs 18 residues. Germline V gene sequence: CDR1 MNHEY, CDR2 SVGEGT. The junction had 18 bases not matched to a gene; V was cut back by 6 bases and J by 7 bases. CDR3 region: CASSEERQGATLGQPQHF. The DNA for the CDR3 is TGTGCCAGCAGCGAGGAAAGACAGGGGGCAACCTTAGGGCAGCCCCAGCATTTT.

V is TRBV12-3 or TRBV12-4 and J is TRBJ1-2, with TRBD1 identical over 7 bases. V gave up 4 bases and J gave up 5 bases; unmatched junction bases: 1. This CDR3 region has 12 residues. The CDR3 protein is CASSSTGYGYTF. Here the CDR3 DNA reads TGTGCCAGCAGTTCGACAGGGTATGGCTACACCTTC.

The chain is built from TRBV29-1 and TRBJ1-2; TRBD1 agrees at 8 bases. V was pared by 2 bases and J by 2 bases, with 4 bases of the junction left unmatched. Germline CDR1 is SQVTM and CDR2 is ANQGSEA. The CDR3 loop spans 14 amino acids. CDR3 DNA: TGCAGCGTTGAACAGGGGGCCAACAACTATGGCTACACCTTC. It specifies CSVEQGANNYGYTF.

The CDR3 here is CASSLLRLGYGYTF. The CDR3 DNA reads as TGTGCCAGCAGTTTACTGCGGCTAGGCTATGGCTACACCTTC. The chain combines TRBV28 with TRBJ1-2; D unclear. In germline, CDR1 is MDHEN, CDR2 SYDVKM. This CDR3 region has 14 residues. V lost 2 bases and J lost 4, with 11 bases in between.

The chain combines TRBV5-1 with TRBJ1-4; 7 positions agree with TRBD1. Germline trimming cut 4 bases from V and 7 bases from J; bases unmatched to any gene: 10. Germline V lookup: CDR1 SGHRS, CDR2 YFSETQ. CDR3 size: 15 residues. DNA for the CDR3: TGCGCCAGCAGCCTTACAGGGGATAGGAGTGAAAAACTGTTTTTT. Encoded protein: CASSLTGDRSEKLFF.

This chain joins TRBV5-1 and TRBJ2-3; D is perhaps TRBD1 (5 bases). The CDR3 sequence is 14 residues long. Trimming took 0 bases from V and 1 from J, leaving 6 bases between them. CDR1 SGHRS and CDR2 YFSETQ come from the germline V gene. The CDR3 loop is CASSLEGGTDTQYF. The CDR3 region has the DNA TGCGCCAGCAGCTTGGAAGGGGGCACAGATACGCAGTATTTT.

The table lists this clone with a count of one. The CDR3 protein is CAIRDTTGDSGYGYTF. CDR3 DNA: TGTGCCATCAGGGACACCACCGGGGACAGCGGCTATGGCTACACCTTC. The rearrangement joins TRBV10-3 to TRBJ1-2, with 7 bases aligning to TRBD1. The CDR3 extends over 16 amino acids. Trimming took 6 bases from V and 4 from J; bases not matched to a gene: 14. Germline V CDR1 and CDR2: ENHRY, SYGVKD.

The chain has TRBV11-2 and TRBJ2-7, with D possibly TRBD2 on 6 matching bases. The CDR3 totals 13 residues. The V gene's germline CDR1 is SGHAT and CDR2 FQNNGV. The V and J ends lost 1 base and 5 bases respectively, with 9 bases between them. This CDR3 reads CASSLGQRDEQYF. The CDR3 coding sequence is TGTGCCAGCAGCTTAGGACAGCGGGACGAGCAGTACTTC.

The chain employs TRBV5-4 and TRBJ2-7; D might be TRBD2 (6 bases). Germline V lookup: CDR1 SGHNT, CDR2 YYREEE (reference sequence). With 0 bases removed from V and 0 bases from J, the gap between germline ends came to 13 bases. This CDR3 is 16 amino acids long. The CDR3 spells CASSLGAGPGSYEQYF. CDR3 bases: TGTGCCAGCAGCTTGGGGGCGGGGCCCGGCTCCTACGAGCAGTACTTC.

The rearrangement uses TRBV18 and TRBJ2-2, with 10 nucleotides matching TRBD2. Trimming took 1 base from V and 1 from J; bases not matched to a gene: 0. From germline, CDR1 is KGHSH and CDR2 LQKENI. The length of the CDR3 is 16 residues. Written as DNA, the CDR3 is TGTGCCAGCTCACCACTAGCGGGAGGGAACACCGGGGAGCTGTTTTTT. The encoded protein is CASSPLAGGNTGELFF.

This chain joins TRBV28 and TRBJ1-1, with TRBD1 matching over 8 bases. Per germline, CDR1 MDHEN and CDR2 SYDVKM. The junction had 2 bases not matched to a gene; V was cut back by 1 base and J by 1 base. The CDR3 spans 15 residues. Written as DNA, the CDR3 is TGTGCCAGCAGTTTATACGACAGGGGGAACACTGAAGCTTTCTTT. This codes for CASSLYDRGNTEAFF.

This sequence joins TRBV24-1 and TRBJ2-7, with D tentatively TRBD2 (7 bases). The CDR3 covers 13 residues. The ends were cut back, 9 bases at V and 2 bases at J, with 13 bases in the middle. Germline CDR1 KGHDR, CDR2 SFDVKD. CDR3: CATSEGGAYEQYF. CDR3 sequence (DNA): TGTGCCACCTCCGAAGGGGGGGCCTACGAGCAGTACTTC.

The CDR3 region is CASSAYSGANVLTF. DNA for the CDR3: TGTGCCAGCAGCGCGTACTCTGGGGCCAACGTCCTGACTTTC. This chain uses TRBV9 with TRBJ2-6; D remains unclear. Germline lookup yields CDR1 SGDLS and CDR2 YYNGEE. The CDR3 consists of 14 residues. V was pared by 3 bases and J by 0 bases, with 4 bases between.

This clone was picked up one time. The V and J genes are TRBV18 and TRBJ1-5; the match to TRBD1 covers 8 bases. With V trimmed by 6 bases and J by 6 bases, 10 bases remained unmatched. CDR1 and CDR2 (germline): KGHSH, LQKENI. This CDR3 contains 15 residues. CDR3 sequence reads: CASSQEAGGSQPQHF. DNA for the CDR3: TGTGCCAGCTCCCAAGAGGCAGGGGGCAGTCAGCCCCAGCATTTT.

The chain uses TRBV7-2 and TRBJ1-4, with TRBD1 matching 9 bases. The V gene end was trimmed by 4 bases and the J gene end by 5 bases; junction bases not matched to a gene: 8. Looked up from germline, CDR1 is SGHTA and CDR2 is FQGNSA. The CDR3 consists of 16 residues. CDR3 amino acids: CASSSTTGTGNEKLFF. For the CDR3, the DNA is TGTGCCAGCAGCTCGACGACCGGGACAGGGAATGAAAAACTGTTTTTT.

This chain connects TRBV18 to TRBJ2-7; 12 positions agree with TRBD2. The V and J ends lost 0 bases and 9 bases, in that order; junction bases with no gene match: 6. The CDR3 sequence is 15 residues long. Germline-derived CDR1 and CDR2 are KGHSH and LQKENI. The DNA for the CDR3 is TGTGCCAGCTCACCACCGACTAGCGGGAGTGATGGGCAGTACTTC. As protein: CASSPPTSGSDGQYF.

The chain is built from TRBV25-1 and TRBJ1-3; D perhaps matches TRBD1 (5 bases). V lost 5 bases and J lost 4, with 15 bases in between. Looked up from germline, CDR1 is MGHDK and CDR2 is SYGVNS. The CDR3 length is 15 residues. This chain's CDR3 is CASSSPEGSGNTIYF. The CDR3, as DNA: TGTGCCAGCAGTTCACCGGAGGGGTCCGGAAACACCATATATTTT.